The 29 T cell receptor beta chains below all came from one sample that was sequenced in a study of lymphopenia after photon versus proton radiotherapy. The table came from immunoSEQ multiplex PCR; TCRdb's copy has only in-frame clones and leaves some out. The sample records just over 30,000 clones, 94% being singletons. Material: peripheral blood, obtained from a patient treated with photon-based radiotherapy. The receptors stem from a woman aged 45-59 years with cholangiocarcinoma.

The chain has TRBV7-2 and TRBJ2-3; D is uncertain. Germline V gives CDR1 SGHTA, CDR2 FQGNSA. This CDR3 comprises 13 residues. The germline V and J ends were trimmed by 1 base and 4 bases, with 6 bases remaining between them. The CDR3 DNA reads as TGTGCCAGCAGCTTAGAAGAAGCAGATACGCAGTATTTT. It is translated as CASSLEEADTQYF.

This clone was recorded a few times. The chain couples TRBV6-5 to TRBJ1-5; D not certain. The V end lost 8 bases, the J end lost 1 base, and 12 bases lay between the germline ends. Germline lookup yields CDR1 MNHEY and CDR2 SVGAGI. The CDR3 length is 14 residues. This CDR3 is CASGDTSSNQPQHF. Written as DNA, the CDR3 is TGTGCCAGCGGAGACACTTCCAGCAATCAGCCCCAGCATTTT.

V is TRBV6-5 and J is TRBJ2-3; TRBD2 is a possible D gene (7 bases). The CDR3 extends over 15 amino acids. The germline CDR1 and CDR2 sequences are MNHEY and SVGAGI. Trimming stripped 7 bases from V and 6 bases from J, with 20 bases between. CDR3 in DNA: TGTGCCAGCACGGCTCTTGGGGGGGGGCGCGATACGCAGTATTTT. Translating gives CASTALGGGRDTQYF.

The chain employs TRBV5-4 and TRBJ2-3; D tentatively fits TRBD1 or TRBD2 (5 bases each). V was clipped by 2 bases and J by 2 bases, with 9 bases between them. Per the germline V gene, CDR1 is SGHNT and CDR2 is YYREEE (reference sequence). The CDR3 spans 14 residues. The CDR3 here is CASSFRGPTDTQYF. Here the CDR3 DNA reads TGTGCCAGCAGCTTCCGGGGACCCACAGATACGCAGTATTTT.

The chain carries TRBV5-1 and TRBJ2-1, with 10 nucleotides matching TRBD2. CDR3 size: 16 residues. The J segment lost 4 bases and the V segment lost 4 bases, leaving 8 bases of the junction unmatched. Germline V gene lookup returns CDR1 SGHRS and CDR2 YFSETQ. This CDR3 is CASSPGLAGAYNEQFF. In DNA, the CDR3 is TGCGCCAGCAGCCCGGGGCTAGCGGGGGCTTACAATGAGCAGTTCTTC.

The rearrangement links TRBV6-5 to TRBJ1-5; the match to TRBD1 covers 8 bases. This CDR3 has 15 residues. From germline, CDR1 is MNHEY and CDR2 SVGAGI. V lost 7 bases, J lost 6 bases, and 11 bases stayed unmatched. CDR3 coding DNA: TGTGCCAGCAAGAGAGGACAGGGTACAATTCAGCCCCAGCATTTT. Its protein is CASKRGQGTIQPQHF.

This chain joins TRBV19 and TRBJ1-1; 9 bases fit TRBD1. Trimming took 4 bases from V and 3 from J; bases not matched to a gene: 3. Germline values: CDR1 LNHDA, CDR2 SQIVND (reference sequence). CDR3 size: 14 residues. This chain's CDR3 is CASSKGDRDTEAFF. CDR3 sequence (DNA): TGTGCCAGTAGTAAAGGGGACAGGGACACTGAAGCTTTCTTT. Full variable domain (outside the CDR3, taken from reference TRBV19 and TRBJ1-1): DGGITQSPKYLFRKEGQNVTLSCEQNLNHDAMYWYRQDPGQGLRLIYYSQIVNDFQKGDIAEGYSVSREKKESFPLTVTSAQKNPTAFYLCASSKGDRDTEAFFGQGTRLTVV.

The chain links TRBV28 to TRBJ1-3; D is uncertain. Trimming took 3 bases from V and 4 from J, leaving 16 bases between them. Germline assignment: CDR1 MDHEN and CDR2 SYDVKM. The CDR3 contains 16 residues. The CDR3 spells CASSFNRAALGNTIYF. CDR3 DNA: TGTGCCAGCAGTTTCAATCGGGCAGCCCTCGGAAACACCATATATTTT.

For this clone: At one end, the junction sequence differs from germline, possibly due to a read error. The chain combines TRBV18 with TRBJ1-2; D uncertain. Germline assignment: CDR1 KGHSH and CDR2 LQKENI. The CDR3 runs to 15 residues. CDR3 in amino acids: CASSPESNSKYGYTF. The CDR3 DNA reads as TGTGCCAGCTCACCCGAAAGCAATTCTAAATATGGCTACACCTTC.

The rearrangement uses TRBV18 and TRBJ2-2; no clear D. V lost 5 bases, J lost 6 bases, and 4 bases lay in between. This CDR3 has 11 residues. Germline V gene lookup returns CDR1 KGHSH and CDR2 LQKENI. The CDR3 DNA follows: TGTGCCAGCTCAAAGGCCGGGGAGCTGTTTTTT. Translation: CASSKAGELFF.

The chain combines TRBV5-1 with TRBJ2-7, with D perhaps matching TRBD1 (6 bases). CDR1 and CDR2 from the germline V gene are SGHRS and YFSETQ. Trimming removed 2 bases at V and 1 base at J, with 13 bases between. The CDR3 length is 15 residues. CDR3 amino acids: CASSLELQGSYEQYF. As DNA, the CDR3 is TGCGCCAGCAGCTTAGAACTCCAGGGGTCCTACGAGCAGTACTTC.

The chain carries TRBV19 and TRBJ2-3, with 15 bases that match TRBD2. Germline V gene data show CDR1 as LNHDA and CDR2 as SQIVND (reference sequence). This CDR3 spans 18 amino acids. V was pared by 4 bases and J by 0 bases, with 5 bases of the junction left unmatched. CDR3 region: CASSRTSGGATSTDTQYF. DNA for the CDR3: TGTGCCAGTAGTAGGACTAGCGGGGGGGCTACTAGCACAGATACGCAGTATTTT.

The chain is built from TRBV4-3 and TRBJ1-2; unclear D gene. Per germline, CDR1 LGHNA and CDR2 YSLEER. This CDR3 spans 14 amino acids. The V end was cut by 4 bases, the J end by 5 bases, with 14 bases between. The CDR3 DNA is TGCGCCAGCAGCCCGAATAGGGTACGGTATGGCTACACCTTC. It specifies CASSPNRVRYGYTF.

This chain uses TRBV7-2 with TRBJ2-5; possibly TRBD1 or TRBD2 for D (7 bases each). The CDR3 runs to 15 residues. From germline, CDR1 is SGHTA and CDR2 FQGNSA. V was pared by 4 bases and J by 5 bases, with 17 bases between. The CDR3 region is CASSSSGTVVETQYF. The CDR3 DNA follows: TGTGCCAGCAGCTCAAGCGGGACAGTGGTTGAGACCCAGTACTTC.

The chain recombines TRBV19 with TRBJ1-1; 8 bases line up with TRBD1. The CDR3 runs to 13 residues. Germline lookup yields CDR1 LNHDA and CDR2 SQIVND (reference sequence). V dropped 10 bases and J dropped 6; count of bases not matched to a gene: 10. This chain's CDR3 is CATDRQGLAEAFF. The CDR3 DNA reads as TGTGCCACCGATAGACAGGGGCTAGCTGAAGCTTTCTTT.

The chain has TRBV5-6 and TRBJ1-1, with a weak D call TRBD1 (6 bases). Germline CDR1 and CDR2: SGHDT and YYEEEE. Trimming removed 4 bases at V and 1 base at J, with 17 bases between. This CDR3 spans 16 amino acids. As DNA, the CDR3 is TGTGCCAGCAGCCATGACGTGGGACACAAGAACACTGAAGCTTTCTTT. Protein sequence: CASSHDVGHKNTEAFF.

This rearrangement joins TRBV7-2 to TRBJ2-7; TRBD2 agrees at 7 bases. CDR3 length: 13 amino acids. CDR1 and CDR2 (germline): SGHTA, FQGNSA. The ends lost 5 bases at V and 2 bases at J; junction bases unmatched: 3. The CDR3 sequence is CASSPRGAYEQYF. CDR3 nucleotides: TGTGCCAGCAGCCCTCGGGGGGCCTACGAGCAGTACTTC.

J is TRBJ2-1 and V is TRBV4-3, with D perhaps TRBD1 (6 bases). CDR3 size: 17 residues. The V gene's germline CDR1 is LGHNA and CDR2 YSLEER. Trimming removed 4 bases at V and 2 bases at J, with 18 bases between. CDR3 region: CASSLFARDIPYNEQFF. CDR3 sequence (DNA): TGCGCCAGCAGCCTATTTGCCCGGGACATACCCTACAATGAGCAGTTCTTC.

The chain couples TRBV18 to TRBJ2-5; 12 bases line up with TRBD1. Germline CDR1 and CDR2: KGHSH and LQKENI. The CDR3 length is 14 residues. V trimming: 6 bases; J trimming: 5 bases; junction bases outside the gene matches: 4. CDR3 region: CASSGDRGRETQYF. The CDR3 DNA reads TGTGCCAGCTCCGGGGACAGGGGGCGTGAGACCCAGTACTTC.

The chain is built from TRBV4-3 and TRBJ1-2, with 10 bases fitting TRBD1. Losses at the gene ends were 6 bases for V and 8 bases for J; bases not matched to a gene: 9. Germline V gene data show CDR1 as LGHNA and CDR2 as YSLEER. This CDR3 region has 14 residues. CDR3 region: CASSSRTGGSGYTF. As DNA, the CDR3 is TGCGCCAGCAGTTCGCGGACAGGGGGTTCCGGCTACACCTTC.

J is TRBJ1-1 and V is TRBV29-1; TRBD1 might be the D (5 bases). V dropped 0 bases and J dropped 10 bases, with 21 bases sitting between them. The germline CDR1 and CDR2 sequences are SQVTM and ANQGSEA. The CDR3 has 15 residues. The CDR3 is CSVEEGLSSPPGAFF. The DNA for the CDR3 is TGCAGCGTTGAAGAGGGACTCAGTAGCCCCCCCGGAGCTTTCTTT.

The chain links TRBV4-3 to TRBJ1-6; 10 nucleotides align to TRBD1. The length of the CDR3 is 15 residues. Trimming cost V 4 bases and J 6 bases; bases outside gene matches: 3. Germline CDR1 LGHNA, CDR2 YSLEER. In DNA, the CDR3 is TGCGCCAGCAGCCTCCGGGACAGGGGTAATTCACCCCTCCACTTT. Protein product: CASSLRDRGNSPLHF.

J is TRBJ2-7 and V is TRBV9; the D gene is possibly TRBD1 (6 bases). Trimming took 2 bases from V and 4 from J, leaving 13 bases between them. Germline V gene lookup returns CDR1 SGDLS and CDR2 YYNGEE. The length of the CDR3 is 14 residues. CDR3 bases: TGTGCCAGCAGCGTCGGCCTACAGGGATACGAGCAGTACTTC. It yields the protein CASSVGLQGYEQYF.

The J gene is TRBJ2-7, the V gene TRBV5-4, with D perhaps TRBD1 (7 bases). The CDR3 sequence is 14 residues long. V lost 2 bases and J 4 bases, leaving 13 bases between the germline ends. Germline loops: CDR1 SGHNT, CDR2 YYREEE (reference sequence). The CDR3 protein is CASSFGGGAYEQYF. The CDR3 nucleotides read TGTGCCAGCAGCTTTGGAGGGGGCGCTTACGAGCAGTACTTC. The complete variable domain, with remaining parts taken from reference TRBV5-4 and TRBJ2-7, reads ETGVTQSPTHLIKTRGQQVTLRCSSQSGHNTVSWYQQALGQGPQFIFQYYREEENGRGNFPPRFSGLQFPNYSSELNVNALELDDSALYLCASSFGGGAYEQYFGPGTRLTVT.

This clone appeared a few times. The chain is built from TRBV10-3 and TRBJ2-7; 9 bases map to TRBD2. CDR1 ENHRY and CDR2 SYGVKD come from the germline V gene. This CDR3 region has 14 residues. J gave up 5 bases and V 1 base, and 3 bases lay outside the gene matches. In nucleotides, the CDR3 is TGTGCCATCAGTGAGTTCGCGGGGGGGCACGAGCAGTACTTC. Translated, it gives CAISEFAGGHEQYF.

The chain joins TRBV7-2 to TRBJ1-3, with TRBD1 matching over 8 bases. Germline assignment: CDR1 SGHTA and CDR2 FQGNSA. The CDR3 runs to 15 residues. Trimming at V came to 5 bases and at J to 5 bases, leaving 8 bases not matched to a gene. The CDR3 sequence is CASSQTAGGRNTIYF. In DNA, the CDR3 is TGTGCCAGCAGCCAGACGGCAGGGGGCCGAAACACCATATATTTT.

This chain uses TRBV4-3 with TRBJ1-5; D is possibly TRBD1 (5 bases). V lost 0 bases and J lost 2, with 14 bases in between. Germline lookup yields CDR1 LGHNA and CDR2 YSLEER. This CDR3 is built from 17 residues. This CDR3 is CASSQDWGGQGNQPQHF. CDR3 DNA: TGCGCCAGCAGCCAAGATTGGGGGGGTCAGGGCAATCAGCCCCAGCATTTT.

The chain recombines TRBV29-1 with TRBJ2-7; 8 nucleotides align to TRBD1. In germline, CDR1 is SQVTM, CDR2 ANQGSEA. The CDR3 sequence is 12 residues long. V lost 4 bases and J lost 4; bases outside the gene matches: 3. The CDR3 here is CSVVRGRYEQYF. In DNA, the CDR3 is TGCAGCGTTGTCAGGGGGCGTTACGAGCAGTACTTC.

Here the CDR3 DNA reads TGTGCCAGCAAGGGACGGGGGAACTATGGCTACACCTTC. It yields the protein CASKGRGNYGYTF. This sequence joins TRBV27 and TRBJ1-2; the D gene is possibly TRBD1 (5 bases). Germline CDR1 reads MNHEY; CDR2 reads SMNVEV (reference sequence). The CDR3 has 13 amino acids. V was trimmed by 7 bases and J by 2 bases, leaving 11 bases between them.